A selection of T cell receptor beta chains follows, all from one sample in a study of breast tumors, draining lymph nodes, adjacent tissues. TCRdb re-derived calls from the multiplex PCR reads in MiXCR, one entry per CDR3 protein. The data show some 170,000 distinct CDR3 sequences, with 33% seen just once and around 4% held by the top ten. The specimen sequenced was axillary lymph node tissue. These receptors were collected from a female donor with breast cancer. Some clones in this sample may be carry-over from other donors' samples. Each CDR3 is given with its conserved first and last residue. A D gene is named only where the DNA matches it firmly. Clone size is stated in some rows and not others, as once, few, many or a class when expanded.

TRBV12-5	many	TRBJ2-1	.	CASGLVGDEQFF	TGTGCTAGTGGTTTGGTGGGGGATGAGCAGTTCTTC
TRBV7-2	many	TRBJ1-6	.	CASSQNTGSPLHF	TGTGCCAGCAGCCAAAACACGGGATCACCCCTCCACTTT
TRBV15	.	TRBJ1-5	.	CATSGAVGSGITKTQHF	TGTGCCACCAGCGGAGCAGTCGGTAGCGGGATTACAAAGACCCAGCATTTT
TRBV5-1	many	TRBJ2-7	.	CASSLAPGGPETYEQYF	TGCGCCAGCAGCTTGGCCCCAGGCGGACCAGAAACCTACGAGCAGTACTTC
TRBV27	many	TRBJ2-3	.	CASRYGADTQYF	TGTGCCAGCCGTTACGGGGCAGATACGCAGTATTTT
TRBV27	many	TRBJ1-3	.	CASSLLPGSGNTIYF	TGTGCCAGCAGTTTATTGCCGGGCAGTGGAAACACCATATATTTT
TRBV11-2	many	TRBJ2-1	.	CASSLRLAKRNEQFF	TGTGCCAGCAGCTTAAGGCTAGCGAAGAGAAATGAGCAGTTCTTC
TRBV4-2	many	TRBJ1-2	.	CASSQGQEANYGYTF	TGTGCCAGCAGCCAAGGGCAGGAGGCTAACTATGGCTACACCTTC
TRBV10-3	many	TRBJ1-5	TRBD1	CAIKGQGSNQPQHF	TGTGCCATCAAGGGACAGGGTAGCAATCAGCCCCAGCATTTT
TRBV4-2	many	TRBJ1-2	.	CASSQGALASYGYTF	TGTGCCAGCAGCCAAGGGGCATTAGCGTCCTATGGCTACACCTTC
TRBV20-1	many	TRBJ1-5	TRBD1	CSARGGSTGNQPQHF	TGCAGTGCTAGAGGGGGTTCGACAGGGAATCAGCCCCAGCATTTT
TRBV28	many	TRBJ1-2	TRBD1	CASSPGGAVRYTF	TGTGCCAGCAGTCCAGGGGGCGCGGTTAGGTACACCTTC
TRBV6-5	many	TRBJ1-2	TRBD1	CASTQGDRGGYTF	TGTGCCAGCACTCAGGGGGATCGTGGGGGCTACACCTTC
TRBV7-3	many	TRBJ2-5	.	CASSRDLWETQYF	TGTGCCAGCAGCCGGGACCTCTGGGAGACCCAGTACTTC
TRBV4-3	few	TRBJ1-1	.	CASSQDIRGTEAFF	TGCGCCAGCAGCCAAGATATACGAGGCACTGAAGCTTTCTTT
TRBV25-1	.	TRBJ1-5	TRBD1	CASPQGAVGQPQHF	TGTGCCAGCCCACAGGGGGCTGTTGGTCAGCCCCAGCATTTT
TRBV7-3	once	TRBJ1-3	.	CASSLWYTVYF	TGTGCCAGCAGCTTGTGGTACACGGTATATTTT